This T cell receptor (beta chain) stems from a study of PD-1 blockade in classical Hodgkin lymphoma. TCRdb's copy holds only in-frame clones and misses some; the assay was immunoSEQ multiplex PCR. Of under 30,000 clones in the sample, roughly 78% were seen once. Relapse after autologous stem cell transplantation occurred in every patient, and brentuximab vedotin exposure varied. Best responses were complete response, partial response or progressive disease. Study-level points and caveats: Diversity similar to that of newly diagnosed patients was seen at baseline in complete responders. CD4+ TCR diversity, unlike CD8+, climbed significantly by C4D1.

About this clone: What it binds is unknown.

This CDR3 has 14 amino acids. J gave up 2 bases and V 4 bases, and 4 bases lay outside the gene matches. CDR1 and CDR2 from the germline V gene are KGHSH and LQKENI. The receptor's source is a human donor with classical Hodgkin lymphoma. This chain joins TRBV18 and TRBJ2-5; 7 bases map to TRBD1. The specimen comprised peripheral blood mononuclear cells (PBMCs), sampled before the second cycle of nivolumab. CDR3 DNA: TGTGCCAGCTCACGATCGACAGGGCAAGAGACCCAGTACTTC. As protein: CASSRSTGQETQYF.